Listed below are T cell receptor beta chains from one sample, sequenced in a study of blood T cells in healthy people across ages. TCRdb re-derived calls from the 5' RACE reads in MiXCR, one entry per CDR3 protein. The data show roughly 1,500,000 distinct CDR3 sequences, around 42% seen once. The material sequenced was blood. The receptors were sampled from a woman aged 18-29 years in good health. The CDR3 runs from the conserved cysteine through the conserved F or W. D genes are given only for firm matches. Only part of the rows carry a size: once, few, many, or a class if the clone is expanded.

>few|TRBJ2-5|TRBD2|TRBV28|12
CASSLYLGGSYF
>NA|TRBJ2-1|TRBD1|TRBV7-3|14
CASSPGTGIDEQFF
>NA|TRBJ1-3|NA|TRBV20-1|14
CSAPAGGSGNTIYF
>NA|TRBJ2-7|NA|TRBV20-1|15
CSAAKSDGLNYEQYF
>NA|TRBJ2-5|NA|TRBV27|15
CASSLGDRDYNKQYF
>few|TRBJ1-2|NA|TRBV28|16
CASSSIGTPINYGYTF
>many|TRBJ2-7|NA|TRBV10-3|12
CAIRQTEYEQYF
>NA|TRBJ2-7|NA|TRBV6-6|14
CASNPGGTTVAQYF
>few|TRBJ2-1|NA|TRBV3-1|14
CASSQADGYNEQFF
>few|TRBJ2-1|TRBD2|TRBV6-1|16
CASSVPLAGVYNEQFF
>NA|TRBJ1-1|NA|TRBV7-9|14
CASSPPPQLTEAFF
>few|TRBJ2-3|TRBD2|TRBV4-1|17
CASSQGGAGAFTDTQYF
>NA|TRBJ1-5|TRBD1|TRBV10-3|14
CAISLDRDNQPQHF
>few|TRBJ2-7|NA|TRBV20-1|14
CSARDLLDSYEQYF
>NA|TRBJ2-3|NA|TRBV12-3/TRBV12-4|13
CASSRAGANVQYF
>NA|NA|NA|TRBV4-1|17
CASSQDSLGGVGYEQYF
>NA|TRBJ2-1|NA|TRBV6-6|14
CASTQSQAPYEQFF
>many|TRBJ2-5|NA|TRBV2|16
CASSEDSLVSGETQYF
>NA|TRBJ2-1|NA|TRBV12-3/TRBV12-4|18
CASSSPTGVVGSYNEQFF
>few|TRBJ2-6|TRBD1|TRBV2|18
CASSPGQGAGSGANVLTF
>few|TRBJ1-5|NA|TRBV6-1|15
CASSEPEPANQPQHF
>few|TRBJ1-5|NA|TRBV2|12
CASSPVGQPQHF
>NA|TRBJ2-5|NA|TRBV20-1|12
CSPTGGLETQYF
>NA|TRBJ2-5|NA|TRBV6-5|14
CASSTSVDQETQYF
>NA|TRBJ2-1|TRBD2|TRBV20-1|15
CSARPAGGSNNEQFF
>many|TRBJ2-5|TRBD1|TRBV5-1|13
CASSFTGEETQYF
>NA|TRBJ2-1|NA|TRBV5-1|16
CASSPSTVGSYNEQFF
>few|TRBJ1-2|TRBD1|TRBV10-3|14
CAISESTGDGGYTF
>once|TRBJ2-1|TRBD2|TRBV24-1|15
CANRGCGRIYNEQFF
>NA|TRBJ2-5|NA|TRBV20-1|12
CSARNSEESQYF
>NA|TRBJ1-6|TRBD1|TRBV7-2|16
CASSSRTGDGNSPLHF
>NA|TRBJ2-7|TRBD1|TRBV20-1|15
CSARPRTGGRYEQYF
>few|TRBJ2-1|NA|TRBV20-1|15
CSARVAVSSYNEQFF
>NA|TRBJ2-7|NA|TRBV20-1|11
CSTGDTYEQYF
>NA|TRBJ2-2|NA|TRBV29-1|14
CSGAQGYNTGELFF
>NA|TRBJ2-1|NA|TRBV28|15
CASSTRTGTPNEQFF
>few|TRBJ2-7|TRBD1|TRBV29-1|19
CSDQGDGQGLIRKIYEQYF
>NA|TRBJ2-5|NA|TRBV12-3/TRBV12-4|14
CASSSEFYQETPYF
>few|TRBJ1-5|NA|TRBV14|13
CASSRGLNQPQHF
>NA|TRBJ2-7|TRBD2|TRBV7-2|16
CASSLSSGSAAYEQYF
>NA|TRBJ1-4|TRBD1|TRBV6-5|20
CASSYSGPGGQALSNEKLFF
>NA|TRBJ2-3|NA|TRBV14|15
CASSFGGGGADTQYF
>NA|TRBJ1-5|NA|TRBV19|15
CACSGTPGGNQPQHF
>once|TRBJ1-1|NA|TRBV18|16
CASSPLLVDLNTEAFF
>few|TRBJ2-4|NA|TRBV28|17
CASSLSTSGQGWGIQYF
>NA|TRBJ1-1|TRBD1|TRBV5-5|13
CASSSPGQGTAFF
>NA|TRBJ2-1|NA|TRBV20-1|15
CSALPGLGIKNEQFF
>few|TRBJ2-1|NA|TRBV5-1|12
CASVEEGNEQFF
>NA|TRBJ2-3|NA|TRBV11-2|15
CASSPGVTDTDTQYF
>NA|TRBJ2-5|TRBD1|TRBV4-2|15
CASSQGDRGVGTQYF
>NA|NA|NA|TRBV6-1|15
CASSANQGTPYEQYF
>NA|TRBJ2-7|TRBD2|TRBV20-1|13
CSGWGTTRYEQYF
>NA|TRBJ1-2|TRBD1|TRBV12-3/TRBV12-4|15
CASSTRGQGTGGYTF
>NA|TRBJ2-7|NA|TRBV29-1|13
CSARGGEAYKQYF
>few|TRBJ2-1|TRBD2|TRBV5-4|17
CASSPPDGLAGTNEQFF
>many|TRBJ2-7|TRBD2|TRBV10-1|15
CASSDPSSGADEQYF